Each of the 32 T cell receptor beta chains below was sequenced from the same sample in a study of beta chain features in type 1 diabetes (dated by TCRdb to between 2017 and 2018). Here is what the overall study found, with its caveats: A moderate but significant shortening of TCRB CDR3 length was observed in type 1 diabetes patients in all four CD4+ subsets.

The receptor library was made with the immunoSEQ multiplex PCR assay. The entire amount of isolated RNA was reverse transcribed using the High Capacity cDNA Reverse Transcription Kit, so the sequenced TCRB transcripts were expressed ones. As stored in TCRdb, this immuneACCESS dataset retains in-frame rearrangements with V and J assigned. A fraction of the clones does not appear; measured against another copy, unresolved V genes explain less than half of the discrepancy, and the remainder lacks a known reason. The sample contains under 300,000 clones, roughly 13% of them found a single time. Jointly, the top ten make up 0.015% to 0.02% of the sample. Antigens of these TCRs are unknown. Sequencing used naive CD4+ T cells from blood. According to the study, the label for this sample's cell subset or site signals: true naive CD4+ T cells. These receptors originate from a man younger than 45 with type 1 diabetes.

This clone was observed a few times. The CDR3 reads CASRADRGTTYEQYF. DNA of the CDR3: TGTGCCAGCAGGGCTGACAGGGGTACAACCTACGAGCAGTACTTC. The chain links TRBV5-4 to TRBJ2-7; the match to TRBD1 covers 8 bases. With V trimmed by 5 bases and J by 2 bases, 9 bases remained unmatched. The CDR3 extends over 15 amino acids. CDR1 SGHNT and CDR2 YYREEE come from the germline V gene (reference sequence).

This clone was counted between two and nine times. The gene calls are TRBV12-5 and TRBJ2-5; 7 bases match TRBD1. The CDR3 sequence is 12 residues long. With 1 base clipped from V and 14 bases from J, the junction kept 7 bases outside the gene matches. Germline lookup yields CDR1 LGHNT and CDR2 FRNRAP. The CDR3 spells CASGLGDRAVYF. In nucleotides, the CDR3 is TGTGCTAGTGGTTTGGGCGACAGGGCGGTATACTTC.

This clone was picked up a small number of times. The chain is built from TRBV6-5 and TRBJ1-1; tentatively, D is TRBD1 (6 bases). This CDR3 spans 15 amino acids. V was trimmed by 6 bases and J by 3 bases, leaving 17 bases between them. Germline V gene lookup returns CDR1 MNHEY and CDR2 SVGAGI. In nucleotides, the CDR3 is TGTGCCAGCAGCAGCTCAGGGGCAGGGGACACTGAAGCTTTCTTT. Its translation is CASSSSGAGDTEAFF.

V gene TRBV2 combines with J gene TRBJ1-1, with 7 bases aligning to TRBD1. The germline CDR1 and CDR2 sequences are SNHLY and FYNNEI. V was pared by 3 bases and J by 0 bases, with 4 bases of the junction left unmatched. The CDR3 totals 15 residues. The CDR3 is CASSDGTVMNTEAFF. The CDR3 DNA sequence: TGTGCCAGCAGTGATGGGACAGTCATGAACACTGAAGCTTTCTTT.

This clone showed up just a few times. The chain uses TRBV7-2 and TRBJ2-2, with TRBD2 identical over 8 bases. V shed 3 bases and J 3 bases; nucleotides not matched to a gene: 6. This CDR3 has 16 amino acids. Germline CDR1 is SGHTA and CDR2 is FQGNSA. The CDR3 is CASSFRVAGHTGELFF. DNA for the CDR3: TGTGCCAGCAGCTTTAGGGTAGCGGGGCACACCGGGGAGCTGTTTTTT.

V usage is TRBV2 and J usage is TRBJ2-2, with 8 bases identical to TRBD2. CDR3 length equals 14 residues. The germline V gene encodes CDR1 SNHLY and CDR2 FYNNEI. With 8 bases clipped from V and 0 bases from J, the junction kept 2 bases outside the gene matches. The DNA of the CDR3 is TGTGCCAGCCGGGAGGGGGCGAACACCGGGGAGCTGTTTTTT. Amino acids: CASREGANTGELFF.

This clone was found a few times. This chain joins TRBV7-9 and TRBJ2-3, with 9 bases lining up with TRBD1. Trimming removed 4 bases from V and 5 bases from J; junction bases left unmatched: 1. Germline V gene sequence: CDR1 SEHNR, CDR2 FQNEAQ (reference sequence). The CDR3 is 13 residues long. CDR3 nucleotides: TGTGCCAGCAGCTCGACAGGGGGAGATACGCAGTATTTT. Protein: CASSSTGGDTQYF.

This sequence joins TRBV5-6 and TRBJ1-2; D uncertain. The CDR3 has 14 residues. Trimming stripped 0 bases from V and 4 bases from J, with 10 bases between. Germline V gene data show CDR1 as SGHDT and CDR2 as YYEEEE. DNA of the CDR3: TGTGCCAGCAGCTTGGACTCTGAGGTCTATGGCTACACCTTC. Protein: CASSLDSEVYGYTF.

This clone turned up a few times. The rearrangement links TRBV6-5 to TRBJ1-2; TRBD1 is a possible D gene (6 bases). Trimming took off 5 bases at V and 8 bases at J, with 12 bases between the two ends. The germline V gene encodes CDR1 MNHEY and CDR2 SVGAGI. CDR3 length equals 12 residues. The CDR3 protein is CASSRAGVGYTF. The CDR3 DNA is TGTGCCAGCAGTAGGGCAGGGGTAGGCTACACCTTC.

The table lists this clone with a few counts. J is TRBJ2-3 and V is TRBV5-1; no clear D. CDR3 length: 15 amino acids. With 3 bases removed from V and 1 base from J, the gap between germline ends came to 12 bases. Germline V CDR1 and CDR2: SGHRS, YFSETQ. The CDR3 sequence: CASSSAIRGTDTQYF. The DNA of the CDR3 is TGCGCCAGCAGCTCAGCCATACGGGGCACAGATACGCAGTATTTT.

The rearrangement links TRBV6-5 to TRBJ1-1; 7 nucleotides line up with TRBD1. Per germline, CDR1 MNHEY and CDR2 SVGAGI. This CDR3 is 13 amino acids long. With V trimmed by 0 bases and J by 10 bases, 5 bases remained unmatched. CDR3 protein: CASSYSVQGGAFF. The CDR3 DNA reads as TGTGCCAGCAGTTACTCGGTGCAGGGGGGAGCTTTCTTT.

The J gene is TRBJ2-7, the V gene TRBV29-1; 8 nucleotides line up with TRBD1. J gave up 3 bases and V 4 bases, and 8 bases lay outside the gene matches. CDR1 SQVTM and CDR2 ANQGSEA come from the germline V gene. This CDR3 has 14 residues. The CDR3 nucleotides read TGCAGCGTTGGGACAGGGTTACCGGTCTACGAGCAGTACTTC. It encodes CSVGTGLPVYEQYF.

The CDR3 nucleotides read TGTGCCAGCAGGAGAGGACGACTAGCGGGAATGAGTAATGAGCAGTTCTTC. This encodes CASRRGRLAGMSNEQFF. This chain links TRBV2 with TRBJ2-1; 11 positions match TRBD2. Germline V gene lookup returns CDR1 SNHLY and CDR2 FYNNEI. The CDR3 contains 17 residues. V shed 6 bases and J 7 bases; nucleotides not matched to a gene: 14.

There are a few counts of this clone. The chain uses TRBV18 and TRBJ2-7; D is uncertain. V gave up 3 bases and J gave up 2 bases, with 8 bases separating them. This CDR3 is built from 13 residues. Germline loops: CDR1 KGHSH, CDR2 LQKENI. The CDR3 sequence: CASSPLGAYEQYF. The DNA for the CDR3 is TGTGCCAGCTCACCCCTCGGTGCCTACGAGCAGTACTTC.

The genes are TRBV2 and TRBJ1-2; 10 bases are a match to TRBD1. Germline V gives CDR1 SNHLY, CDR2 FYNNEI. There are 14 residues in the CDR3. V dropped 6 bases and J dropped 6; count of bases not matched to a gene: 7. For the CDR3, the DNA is TGTGCCAGCAGGGGACAGGGGAAATTCCATGGCTACACCTTC. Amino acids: CASRGQGKFHGYTF.

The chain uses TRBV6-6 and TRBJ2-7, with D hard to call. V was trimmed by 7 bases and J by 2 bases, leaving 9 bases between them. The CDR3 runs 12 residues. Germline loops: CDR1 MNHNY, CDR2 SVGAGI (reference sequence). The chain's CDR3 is CASNRGTYEQYF. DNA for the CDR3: TGTGCCAGCAACCGAGGAACCTACGAGCAGTACTTC.

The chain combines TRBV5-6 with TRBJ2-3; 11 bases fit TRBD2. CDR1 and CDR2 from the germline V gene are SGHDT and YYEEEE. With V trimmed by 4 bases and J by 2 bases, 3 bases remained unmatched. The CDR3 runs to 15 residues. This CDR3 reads CASSHSGRATDTQYF. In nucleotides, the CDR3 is TGTGCCAGCAGCCATAGCGGGAGGGCCACAGATACGCAGTATTTT.

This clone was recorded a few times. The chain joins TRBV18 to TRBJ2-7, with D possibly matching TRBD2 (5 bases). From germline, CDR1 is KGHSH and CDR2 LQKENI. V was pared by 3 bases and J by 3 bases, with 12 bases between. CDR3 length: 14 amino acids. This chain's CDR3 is CASSPREEGYEQYF. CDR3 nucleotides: TGTGCCAGCTCACCGAGGGAAGAGGGCTACGAGCAGTACTTC.

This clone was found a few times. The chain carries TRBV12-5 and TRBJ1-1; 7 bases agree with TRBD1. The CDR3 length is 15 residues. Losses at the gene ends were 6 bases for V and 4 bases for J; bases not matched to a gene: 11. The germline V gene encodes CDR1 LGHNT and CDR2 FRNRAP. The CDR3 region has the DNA TGTGCTAGTGGAAACGCCACAGGGGCCCCCACTGAAGCTTTCTTT. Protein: CASGNATGAPTEAFF.

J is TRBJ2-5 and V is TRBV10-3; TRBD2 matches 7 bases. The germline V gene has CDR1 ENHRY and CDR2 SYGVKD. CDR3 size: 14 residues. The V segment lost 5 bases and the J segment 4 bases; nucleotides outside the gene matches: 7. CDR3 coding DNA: TGTGCCATCAGTTTGGGGGAGGGTGGAGAGACCCAGTACTTC. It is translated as CAISLGEGGETQYF.

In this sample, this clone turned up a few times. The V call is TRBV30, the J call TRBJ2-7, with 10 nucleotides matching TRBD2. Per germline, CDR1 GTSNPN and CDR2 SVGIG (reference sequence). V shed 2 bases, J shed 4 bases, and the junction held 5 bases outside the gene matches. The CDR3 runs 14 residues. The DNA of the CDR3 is TGTGCCTGGAGTTCGGGACTAGCGTTATACGAGCAGTACTTC. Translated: CAWSSGLALYEQYF.

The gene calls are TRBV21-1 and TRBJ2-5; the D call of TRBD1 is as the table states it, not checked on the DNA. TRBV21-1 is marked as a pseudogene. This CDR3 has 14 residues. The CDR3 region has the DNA TGTGCCAGCAGCAAGGGGCCGGTCGAGGAGACCCAGTACTTC. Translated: CASSKGPVEETQYF.

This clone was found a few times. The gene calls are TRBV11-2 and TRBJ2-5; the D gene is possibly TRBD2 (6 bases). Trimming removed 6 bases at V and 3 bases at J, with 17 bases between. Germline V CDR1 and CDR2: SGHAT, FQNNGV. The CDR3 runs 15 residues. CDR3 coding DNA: TGTGCCAGCAGTACCCACTTGGAGGGTAAAGAGACCCAGTACTTC. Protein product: CASSTHLEGKETQYF.

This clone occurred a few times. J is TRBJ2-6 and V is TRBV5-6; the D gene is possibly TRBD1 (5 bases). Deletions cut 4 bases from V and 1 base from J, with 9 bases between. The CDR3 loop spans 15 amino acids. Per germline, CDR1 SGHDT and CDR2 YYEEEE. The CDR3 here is CASSVKGSGANVLTF. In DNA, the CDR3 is TGTGCCAGCAGCGTGAAGGGGTCTGGGGCCAACGTCCTGACTTTC.

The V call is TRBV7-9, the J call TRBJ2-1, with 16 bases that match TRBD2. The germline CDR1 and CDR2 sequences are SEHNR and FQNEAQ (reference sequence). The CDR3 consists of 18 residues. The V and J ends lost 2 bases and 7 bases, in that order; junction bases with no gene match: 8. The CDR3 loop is CASSLPGTSGGAGNEQFF. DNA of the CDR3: TGTGCCAGCAGCTTACCCGGGACTAGCGGGGGGGCGGGGAATGAGCAGTTCTTC.

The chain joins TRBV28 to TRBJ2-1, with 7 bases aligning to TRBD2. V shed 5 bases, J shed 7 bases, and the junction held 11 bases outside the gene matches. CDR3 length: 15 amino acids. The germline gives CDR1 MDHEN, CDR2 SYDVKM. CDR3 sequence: CASSRASSGGNEQFF. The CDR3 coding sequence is TGTGCCAGCAGTCGGGCTAGTTCGGGGGGTAATGAGCAGTTCTTC.

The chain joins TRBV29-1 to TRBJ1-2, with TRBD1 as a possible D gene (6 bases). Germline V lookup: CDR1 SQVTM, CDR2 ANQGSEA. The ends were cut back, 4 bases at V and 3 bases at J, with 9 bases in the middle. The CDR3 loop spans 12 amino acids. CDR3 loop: CSVGQVHYGYTF. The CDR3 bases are TGCAGCGTTGGACAGGTGCACTATGGCTACACCTTC.

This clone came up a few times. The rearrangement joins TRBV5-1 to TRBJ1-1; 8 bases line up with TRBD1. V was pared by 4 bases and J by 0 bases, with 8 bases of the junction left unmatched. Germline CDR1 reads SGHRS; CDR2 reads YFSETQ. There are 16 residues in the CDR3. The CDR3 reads CASSEGQVLVNTEAFF. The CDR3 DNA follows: TGCGCCAGCAGCGAGGGACAGGTACTGGTGAACACTGAAGCTTTCTTT.

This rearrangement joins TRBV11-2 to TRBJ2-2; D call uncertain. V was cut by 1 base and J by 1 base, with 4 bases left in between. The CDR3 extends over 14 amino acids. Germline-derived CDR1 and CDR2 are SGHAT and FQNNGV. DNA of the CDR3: TGTGCCAGCAGCTTAGTACTGAACACCGGGGAGCTGTTTTTT. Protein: CASSLVLNTGELFF.

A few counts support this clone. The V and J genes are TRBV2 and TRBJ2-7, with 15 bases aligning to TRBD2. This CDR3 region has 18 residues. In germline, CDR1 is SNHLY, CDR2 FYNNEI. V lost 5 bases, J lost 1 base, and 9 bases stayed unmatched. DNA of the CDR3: TGTGCCAGCAGTATACCCGGGACTAGCGGGGGGCCTTCCTACGAGCAGTACTTC. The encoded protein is CASSIPGTSGGPSYEQYF.

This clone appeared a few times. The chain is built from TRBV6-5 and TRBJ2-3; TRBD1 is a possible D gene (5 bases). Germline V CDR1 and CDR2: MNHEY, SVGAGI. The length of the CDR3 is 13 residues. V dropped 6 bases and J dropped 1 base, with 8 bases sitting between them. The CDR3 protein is CASRTRGTDTQYF. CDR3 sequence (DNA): TGTGCCAGCAGGACCAGGGGCACAGATACGCAGTATTTT.

The CDR3 DNA is TGTGCCATCAGTACCACTAGCGGGAGAGATGAGCAGTTCTTC. It is translated as CAISTTSGRDEQFF. J is TRBJ2-1 and V is TRBV10-3; TRBD2 agrees at 11 bases. Germline values: CDR1 ENHRY, CDR2 SYGVKD. This CDR3 has 14 residues. V lost 5 bases to trimming and J lost 8 bases; unmatched junction nucleotides: 5.